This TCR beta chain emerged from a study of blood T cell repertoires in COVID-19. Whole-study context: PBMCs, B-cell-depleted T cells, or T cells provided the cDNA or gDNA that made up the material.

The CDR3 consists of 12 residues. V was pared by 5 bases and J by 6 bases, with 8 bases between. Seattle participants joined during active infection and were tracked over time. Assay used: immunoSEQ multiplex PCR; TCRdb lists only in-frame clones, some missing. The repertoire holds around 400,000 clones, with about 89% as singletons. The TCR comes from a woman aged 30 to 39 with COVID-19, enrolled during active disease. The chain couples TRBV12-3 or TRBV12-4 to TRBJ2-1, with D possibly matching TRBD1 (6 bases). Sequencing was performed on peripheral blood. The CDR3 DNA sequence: TGTGCCAGCAGTGAAGGGGGCAATGAGCAGTTCTTC. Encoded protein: CASSEGGNEQFF.